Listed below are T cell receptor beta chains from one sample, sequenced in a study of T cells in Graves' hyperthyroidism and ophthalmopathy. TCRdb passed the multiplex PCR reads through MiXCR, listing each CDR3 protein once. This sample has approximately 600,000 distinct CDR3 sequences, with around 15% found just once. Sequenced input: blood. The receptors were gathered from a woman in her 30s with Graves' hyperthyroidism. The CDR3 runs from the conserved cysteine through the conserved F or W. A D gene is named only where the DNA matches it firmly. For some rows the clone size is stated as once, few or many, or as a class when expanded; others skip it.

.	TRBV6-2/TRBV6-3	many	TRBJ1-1	TGTGCCAGCAGTTACGGGGGTTTCACTGAAGCTTTCTTT	CASSYGGFTEAFF
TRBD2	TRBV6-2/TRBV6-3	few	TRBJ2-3	TGTGCCAGCAGTTACCAGACTAGCGGGGTTACGCAGTATTTT	CASSYQTSGVTQYF
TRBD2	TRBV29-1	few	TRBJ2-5	TGCAGCGTTGAAGGCGGGGGAGAGACCCAGTACTTC	CSVEGGGETQYF
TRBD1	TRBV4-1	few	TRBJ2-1	TGCGCCAGCAGCCAGTTCAGGGGGAATGAGCAGTTCTTC	CASSQFRGNEQFF
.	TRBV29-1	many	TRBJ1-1	TGCAGCGTTGACAGGGATCTGAACACTGAAGCTTTCTTT	CSVDRDLNTEAFF
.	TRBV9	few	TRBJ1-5	TGTGCCAGCAGCGTGGACGGGGCTGACCCTAGCAATCAGCCCCAGCATTTT	CASSVDGADPSNQPQHF
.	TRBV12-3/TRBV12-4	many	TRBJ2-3	TGTGCCAGCAGTTCAACAGGGAGGGCAGATACGCAGTATTTT	CASSSTGRADTQYF
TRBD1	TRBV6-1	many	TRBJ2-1	TGTGCCAGCAGATTCCGACAGGGAACCCCCCTCAATGAGCAGTTCTTC	CASRFRQGTPLNEQFF
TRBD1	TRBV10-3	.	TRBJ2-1	TGTGCCATCAGTTTATCTACAGGGGATGAGCAGTTCTTC	CAISLSTGDEQFF
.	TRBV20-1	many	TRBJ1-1	TGCAGTGCTACTTTAGACACCATGAACACTGAAGCTTTCTTT	CSATLDTMNTEAFF
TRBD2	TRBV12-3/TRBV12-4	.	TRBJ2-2	TGTGCCAGCAGCCCAACTAGCGGGAGTTTCCCCGGGGAGCTGTTTTTT	CASSPTSGSFPGELFF
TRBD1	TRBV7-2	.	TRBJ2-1	TGTGCCAGCAGCCCCGGAAGGGACAGGGTTTATGGGCAGTTCTTC	CASSPGRDRVYGQFF
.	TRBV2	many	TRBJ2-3	TGTGCCAGCAGTGAAGCGCTCGGGGAAACAGATACGCAGTATTTT	CASSEALGETDTQYF
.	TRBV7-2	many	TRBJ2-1	TGTGCCAGCAGCTTATCCCAAGGGGGGATAAGTGAGCAGTTCTTC	CASSLSQGGISEQFF
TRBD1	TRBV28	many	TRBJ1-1	TGTGCCAGCAACGGATTACCGCTGGGGACAGCACTAAGGAACACTGAAGCTTTCTTT	CASNGLPLGTALRNTEAFF
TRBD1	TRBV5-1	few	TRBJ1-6	TGCGCCAGCAGCGTGGGGACAGCAGATAATTCACCCCTCCACTTT	CASSVGTADNSPLHF
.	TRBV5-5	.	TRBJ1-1	TGTGCCAGCAGCTTTCAGGGGTCGAACACTGAAGCTTTCTTT	CASSFQGSNTEAFF
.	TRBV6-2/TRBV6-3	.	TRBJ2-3	TGTGCCAGCAGACCCGGGACAACTAGCACAGATACGCAGTATTTT	CASRPGTTSTDTQYF
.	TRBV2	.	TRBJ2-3	TGTGCCGTCCCAGCAGGGCGGAGCACAGATACGCAGTATTTT	CAVPAGRSTDTQYF
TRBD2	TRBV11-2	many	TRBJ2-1	TGTGCCAGCAGCTTAGATTCTATCGGGTCTAGCGGGAGGGCAAATGAGCAGTTCTTC	CASSLDSIGSSGRANEQFF
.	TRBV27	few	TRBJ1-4	TGTGCCAGCAGTTTCAGCAGGGGAGGAGAAAAACTGTTTTTT	CASSFSRGGEKLFF
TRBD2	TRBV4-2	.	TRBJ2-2	TGTGCCAGCAGCCCTAGGTGGCGGGAGGGTTTAGAGGCCGGGGAGCTGTTTTTT	CASSPRWREGLEAGELFF
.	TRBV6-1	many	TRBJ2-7	TGTGCCAGCAGGCTACAACAAGGTCCCCACGAGCAGTACTTC	CASRLQQGPHEQYF
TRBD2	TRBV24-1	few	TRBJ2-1	TGTGCCACCAGTAGAGCGGGAGATAAGAATGAGCAGTTCTTC	CATSRAGDKNEQFF
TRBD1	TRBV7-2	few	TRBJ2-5	TGTGCCAGCAGTCGAACCGGGACAGGGGGCCAAGAGACCCAGTACTTC	CASSRTGTGGQETQYF
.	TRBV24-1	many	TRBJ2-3	TGTGCCACCAGTGATACCGGAGCGGTGTCAGATACGCAGTATTTT	CATSDTGAVSDTQYF
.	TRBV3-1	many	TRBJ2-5	TGTGCCAGCAGCCAAGTCACAGGGTCCCAAGAGACCCAGTACTTC	CASSQVTGSQETQYF
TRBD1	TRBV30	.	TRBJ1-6	TGTGCCTGGAGTGTACCCCCGACAGGGAAGGGTTCACCCCTCCACTTT	CAWSVPPTGKGSPLHF
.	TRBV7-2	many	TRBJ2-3	TGTGCCAGCAGCTTAGACCCAGGGGAAGATACGCAGTATTTT	CASSLDPGEDTQYF
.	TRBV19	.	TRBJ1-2	TGTGCCAGTAGTACGAGACCGGGACTACAAGGCTACACCTTC	CASSTRPGLQGYTF
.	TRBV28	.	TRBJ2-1	TGTGCCAGCAGACCACCGGACTCATACAGTGAGCAGTTCTTC	CASRPPDSYSEQFF
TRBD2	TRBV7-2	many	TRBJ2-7	TGTGCCAGCAGCTTGACTCGGGAGGACCGCGAGCAGTACTTC	CASSLTREDREQYF
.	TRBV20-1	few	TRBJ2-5	TGCAGTGCTAGAGATCGCGAGACCCAGTACTTC	CSARDRETQYF
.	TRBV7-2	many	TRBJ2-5	TGTGCCAGCAGCTTAGCTTCATATGCAGGGGGGACCATCCAGTACTTC	CASSLASYAGGTIQYF
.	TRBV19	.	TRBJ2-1	TGTGCCAGTAGTACCGACAGGTCCCCCTACAATGAGCAGTTCTTC	CASSTDRSPYNEQFF